What follows describes a single T cell receptor beta chain. Its antigen is unknown. Assay used: immunoSEQ multiplex PCR; TCRdb lists only in-frame clones, some missing. This sample has 41,000 or so clones, with around 78% found just once. This CDR3 region has 15 residues. The V gene's germline CDR1 is LNHNV and CDR2 YYDKDF (reference sequence). V gave up 0 bases and J gave up 6 bases; unmatched junction bases: 6. Time point noted: week 23, last vaccination. Doses comprised 300 ug of mutant IDH1 20-mer peptide each, plus topical imiquimod. Astrocytomas found in donors were new, WHO grade 3 or 4, IDH1-mutant and ATRX-lost. This entry comes from a study of a mutant IDH1 vaccine in newly diagnosed glioma. About the study: Investigators started vaccination 4-6 weeks after radiotherapy alone, or with temozolomide cycles. Notes on the study in general: Induction of immune responses by the vaccine occurred in about 93% of patients.

The chain employs TRBV15 and TRBJ2-3, with 7 bases fitting TRBD2. This clonotype was sampled from a woman aged 40-49 years with glioma. Some clones in this sample may be carry-over from other donors' samples. Sample: PBMCs, taken from a glioma patient whose treatment included an IDH1 peptide vaccine. CDR3 region: CATSRESGNSDTQYF. The CDR3 DNA follows: TGTGCCACCAGCAGAGAAAGCGGGAACTCGGATACGCAGTATTTT. The full variable domain, rest sourced from reference TRBV15 and TRBJ2-3, is DAMVIQNPRYQVTQFGKPVTLSCSQTLNHNVMYWYQQKSSQAPKLLFHYYDKDFNNEADTPDNFQSRRPNTSFCFLDIRSPGLGDTAMYLCATSRESGNSDTQYFGPGTRLTVL.